The 8 T cell receptor beta chains reported below all come from one sample, sequenced in a study of shared clonotypes between healthy human individuals. The assay was immunoSEQ multiplex PCR, and TCRdb's table has in-frame clones only and misses some. The data contain roughly 2 million clones, approximately 94% of them singletons. In the naive CD8 group, cells lacked CD45RO and were positively selected for CCR7, so terminally differentiated effector memory CD45RA+ cells were left out. Source material: naive CD8+ T cells sorted from blood. All receptors derive from a man younger than 30 in good health.

The CDR3 is CASSLTSGAHEQFF. The CDR3 nucleotides are TGTGCCAGCAGTTTGACTAGCGGGGCGCATGAGCAGTTCTTC. The chain links TRBV27 to TRBJ2-1, with 11 bases fitting TRBD2. There are 14 residues in the CDR3. Germline assignment: CDR1 MNHEY and CDR2 SMNVEV (reference sequence). V shed 3 bases, J shed 8 bases, and the junction held 3 bases outside the gene matches.

Notes on this clone: This sample includes further DNA sequences coding for the same CDR3. The chain couples TRBV6-4 to TRBJ2-1, with TRBD2 matching over 11 bases. The CDR3 runs to 15 residues. Germline lookup yields CDR1 MRHNA and CDR2 SNTAGT. After removal of 0 bases from V and 6 bases from J, the junction contained 1 base not matched to a gene. The CDR3, as DNA: TGTGCCAGCAGTGACTCTAGCGGGGGGGCCAATGAGCAGTTCTTC. Its translation is CASSDSSGGANEQFF.

The chain uses TRBV19 and TRBJ2-7; D not resolved. V was cut by 1 base and J by 0 bases, with 7 bases left in between. Looked up from germline, CDR1 is LNHDA and CDR2 is SQIVND (reference sequence). The CDR3 length is 14 residues. CDR3 residues: CASSIVPASYEQYF. For the CDR3, the DNA is TGTGCCAGTAGTATAGTTCCAGCCTCCTACGAGCAGTACTTC.

The chain employs TRBV13 and TRBJ2-2, with 13 bases identical to TRBD2. CDR1 PRHDT and CDR2 FYEKMQ come from the germline V gene (reference sequence). The CDR3 is 17 residues long. J gave up 2 bases and V 4 bases, and 4 bases lay outside the gene matches. CDR3 in DNA: TGTGCCAGCAGCTGGACGGGACTAGCGGGAAACACCGGGGAGCTGTTTTTT. It is translated as CASSWTGLAGNTGELFF.

The CDR3 reads CATSRRGSHEHEKLFF. The CDR3 nucleotides are TGTGCCACCAGCAGACGAGGAAGTCATGAACATGAAAAACTGTTTTTT. The chain recombines TRBV15 with TRBJ1-4; D is uncertain. The CDR3 has 16 residues. Germline V gene sequence: CDR1 LNHNV, CDR2 YYDKDF (reference sequence). Between the trimmed V and J ends, which lost 2 bases and 6 bases, there was a span of 16 bases.

The chain uses TRBV4-1 and TRBJ1-4; D might be TRBD1 (5 bases). The germline V gene has CDR1 MGHRA and CDR2 YSYEKL. The CDR3 length is 16 residues. With 4 bases removed from V and 2 bases from J, the gap between germline ends came to 14 bases. The CDR3 coding sequence is TGCGCCAGCAGCCGCAGCAGGGCTGGTACTAATGAAAAACTGTTTTTT. This codes for CASSRSRAGTNEKLFF.

The chain uses TRBV6-5 and TRBJ1-2; 8 nucleotides align to TRBD1. The CDR3 extends over 14 amino acids. The germline gives CDR1 MNHEY, CDR2 SVGAGI. The ends lost 5 bases at V and 8 bases at J; junction bases unmatched: 10. DNA of the CDR3: TGTGCCAGCAGTCCCCTGCAGGGGGCGGGGGGCTACACCTTC. Its translation: CASSPLQGAGGYTF.

The DNA of the CDR3 is TGTGCCAGCAGTATACTAACTAGCGGGGGAATCGGGGAGCTGTTTTTT. Translating it yields CASSILTSGGIGELFF. V gene TRBV28 combines with J gene TRBJ2-2, with TRBD2 identical over 11 bases. This CDR3 region has 16 residues. The V gene's germline CDR1 is MDHEN and CDR2 SYDVKM. Trimming at V came to 5 bases and at J to 7 bases, leaving 9 bases not matched to a gene.